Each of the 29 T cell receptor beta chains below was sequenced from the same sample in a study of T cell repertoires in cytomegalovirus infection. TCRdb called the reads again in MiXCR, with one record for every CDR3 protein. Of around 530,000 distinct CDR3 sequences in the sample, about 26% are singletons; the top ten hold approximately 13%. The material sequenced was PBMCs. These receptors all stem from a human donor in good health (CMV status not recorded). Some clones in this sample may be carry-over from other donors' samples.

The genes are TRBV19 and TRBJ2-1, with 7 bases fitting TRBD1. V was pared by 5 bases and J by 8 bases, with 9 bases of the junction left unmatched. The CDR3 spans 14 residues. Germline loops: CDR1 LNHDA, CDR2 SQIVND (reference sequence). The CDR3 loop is CASSSHRGQDEQFF. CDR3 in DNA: TGTGCCAGTAGTTCTCACAGGGGTCAGGATGAGCAGTTCTTC.

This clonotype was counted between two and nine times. Here the CDR3 reads CASSPTPSGRAGEQYV. DNA of the CDR3: TGCGCCAGCAGCCCCACCCCTAGCGGGAGGGCCGGGGAGCAGTACGTC. The V gene is TRBV4-1, the J gene TRBJ2-7; 12 nucleotides agree with TRBD2. V was pared by 4 bases and J by 7 bases, with 11 bases of the junction left unmatched. CDR3 length: 16 amino acids. CDR1 and CDR2 (germline): MGHRA, YSYEKL.

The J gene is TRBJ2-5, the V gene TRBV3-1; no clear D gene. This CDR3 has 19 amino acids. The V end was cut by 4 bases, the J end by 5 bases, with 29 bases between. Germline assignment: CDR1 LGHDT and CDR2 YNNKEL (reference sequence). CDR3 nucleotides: TGTGCCAGCAGCCCCATACCAATTCCACCTGGGCGCCCCGAGGAGACCCAGTACTTC. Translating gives CASSPIPIPPGRPEETQYF.

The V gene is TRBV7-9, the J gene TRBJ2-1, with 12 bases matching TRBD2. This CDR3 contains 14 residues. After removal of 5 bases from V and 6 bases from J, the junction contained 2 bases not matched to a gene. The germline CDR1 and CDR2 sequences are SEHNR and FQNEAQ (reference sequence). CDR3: CASSGLAGSNEQFF. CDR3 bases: TGTGCCAGCAGCGGACTAGCGGGAAGCAATGAGCAGTTCTTC.

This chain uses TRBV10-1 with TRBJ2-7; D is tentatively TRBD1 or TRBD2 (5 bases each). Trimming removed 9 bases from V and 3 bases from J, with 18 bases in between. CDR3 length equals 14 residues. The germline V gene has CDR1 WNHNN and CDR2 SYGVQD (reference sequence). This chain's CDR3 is CARAGTEEDYEQYV. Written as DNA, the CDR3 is TGCGCCAGAGCCGGGACCGAAGAAGACTACGAGCAGTACGTC.

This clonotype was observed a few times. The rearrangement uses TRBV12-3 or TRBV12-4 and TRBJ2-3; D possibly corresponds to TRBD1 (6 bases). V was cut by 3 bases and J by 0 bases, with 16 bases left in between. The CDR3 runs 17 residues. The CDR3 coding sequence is TGTGCCAGCAGTTTCCCCAGGGGCCAGGCCAGCACAGATACGCAGTATTTT. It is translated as CASSFPRGQASTDTQYF.

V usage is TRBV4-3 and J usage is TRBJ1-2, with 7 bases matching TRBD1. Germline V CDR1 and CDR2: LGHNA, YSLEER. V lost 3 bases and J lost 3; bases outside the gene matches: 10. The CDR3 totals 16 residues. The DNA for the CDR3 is TGCGCCAGCAGCCAGATACCAGGGGGTTCTTACTATGGCTACACCTTC. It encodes CASSQIPGGSYYGYTF.

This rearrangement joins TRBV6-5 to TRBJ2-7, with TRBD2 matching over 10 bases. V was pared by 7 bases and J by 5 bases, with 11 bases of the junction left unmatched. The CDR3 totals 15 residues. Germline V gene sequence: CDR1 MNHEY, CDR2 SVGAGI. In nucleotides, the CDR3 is TGTGCCAGCATTCCCCCACTAGCGGGACCCCACGAGCAGTACTTC. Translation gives CASIPPLAGPHEQYF.

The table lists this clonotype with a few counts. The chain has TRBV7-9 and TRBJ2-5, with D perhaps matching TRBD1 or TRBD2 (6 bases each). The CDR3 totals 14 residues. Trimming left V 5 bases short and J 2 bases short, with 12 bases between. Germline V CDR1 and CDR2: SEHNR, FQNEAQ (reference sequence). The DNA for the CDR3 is TGTGCCAGCAGCGATCAGGGGAGGCAAGAGACCCAGTACTTC. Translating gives CASSDQGRQETQYF.

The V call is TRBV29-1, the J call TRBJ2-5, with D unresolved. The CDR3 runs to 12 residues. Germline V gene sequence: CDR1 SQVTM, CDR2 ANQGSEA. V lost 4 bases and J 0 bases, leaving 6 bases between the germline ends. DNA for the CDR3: TGCAGCGTTGTAGGGAACCAAGAGACCCAGTACTTC. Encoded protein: CSVVGNQETQYF. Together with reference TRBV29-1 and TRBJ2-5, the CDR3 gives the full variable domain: SAVISQKPSRDICQRGTSLTIQCQVDSQVTMMFWYRQQPGQSLTLIATANQGSEATYESGFVIDKFPISRPNLTFSTLTVSNMSPEDSSIYLCSVVGNQETQYFGPGTRLLVL.

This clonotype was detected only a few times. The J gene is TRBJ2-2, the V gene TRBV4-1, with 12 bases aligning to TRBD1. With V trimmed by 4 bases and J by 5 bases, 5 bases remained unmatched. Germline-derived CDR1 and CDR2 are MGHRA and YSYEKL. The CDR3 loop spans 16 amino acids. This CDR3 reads CASSRGQGAPTGELFF. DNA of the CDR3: TGCGCCAGCAGCCGGGGACAGGGGGCGCCGACCGGGGAGCTGTTTTTT.

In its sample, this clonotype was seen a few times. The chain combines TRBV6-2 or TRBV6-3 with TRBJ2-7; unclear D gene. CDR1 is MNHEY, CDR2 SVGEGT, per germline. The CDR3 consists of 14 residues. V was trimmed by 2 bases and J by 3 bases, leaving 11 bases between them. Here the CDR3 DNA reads TGTGCCAGCAGTTACGGGTATATTGGCTACGAGCAGTACGTC. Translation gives CASSYGYIGYEQYV.

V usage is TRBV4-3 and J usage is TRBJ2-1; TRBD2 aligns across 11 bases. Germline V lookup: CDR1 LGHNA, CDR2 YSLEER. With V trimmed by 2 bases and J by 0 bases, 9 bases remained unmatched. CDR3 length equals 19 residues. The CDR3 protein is CASSQRLAGSSSSYNEQFF. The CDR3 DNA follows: TGCGCCAGCAGCCAAAGACTAGCGGGGTCTTCGAGCTCCTACAATGAGCAGTTCTTC.

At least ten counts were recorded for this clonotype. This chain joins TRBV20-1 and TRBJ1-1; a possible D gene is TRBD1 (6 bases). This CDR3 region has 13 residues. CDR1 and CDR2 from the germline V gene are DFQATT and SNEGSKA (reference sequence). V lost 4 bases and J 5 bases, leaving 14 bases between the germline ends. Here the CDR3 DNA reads TGCAGTGCTAAAAGGGGAGGGGGAACTGAAGCTTTCTTT. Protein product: CSAKRGGGTEAFF.

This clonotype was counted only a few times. The CDR3 sequence: CATTSSRGTSRGNNEQFF. CDR3 in DNA: TGTGCCACCACCTCCTCTAGGGGGACTAGCAGAGGGAACAATGAGCAGTTCTTC. The V gene is TRBV27, the J gene TRBJ2-1, with 9 nucleotides matching TRBD2. After removal of 10 bases from V and 5 bases from J, the junction contained 21 bases not matched to a gene. Germline-derived CDR1 and CDR2 are MNHEY and SMNVEV (reference sequence). The CDR3 has 18 amino acids.

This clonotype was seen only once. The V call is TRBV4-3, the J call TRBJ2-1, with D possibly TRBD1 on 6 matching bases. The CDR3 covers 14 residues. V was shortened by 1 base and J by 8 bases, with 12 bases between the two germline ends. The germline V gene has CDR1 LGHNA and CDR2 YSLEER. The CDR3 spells CASSQVPPGDEQFF. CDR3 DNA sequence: TGCGCCAGCAGCCAAGTACCTCCAGGGGATGAGCAGTTCTTC.

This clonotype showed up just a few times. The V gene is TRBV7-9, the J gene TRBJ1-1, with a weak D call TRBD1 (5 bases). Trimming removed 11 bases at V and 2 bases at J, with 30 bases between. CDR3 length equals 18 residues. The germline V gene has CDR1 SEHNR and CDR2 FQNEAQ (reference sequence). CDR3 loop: CACSRKNQGKVGNTEAFF. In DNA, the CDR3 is TGTGCCTGCTCCCGAAAAAATCAGGGTAAAGTTGGTAACACTGAAGCTTTCTTT.

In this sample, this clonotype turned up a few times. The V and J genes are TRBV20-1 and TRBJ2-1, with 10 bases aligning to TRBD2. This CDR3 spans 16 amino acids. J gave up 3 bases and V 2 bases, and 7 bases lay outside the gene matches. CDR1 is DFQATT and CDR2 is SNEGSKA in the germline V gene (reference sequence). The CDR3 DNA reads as TGCAGTGCTAGAACCAGCGGGAGGGCCCGCTACAATGAGCAGTTCTTC. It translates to CSARTSGRARYNEQFF.

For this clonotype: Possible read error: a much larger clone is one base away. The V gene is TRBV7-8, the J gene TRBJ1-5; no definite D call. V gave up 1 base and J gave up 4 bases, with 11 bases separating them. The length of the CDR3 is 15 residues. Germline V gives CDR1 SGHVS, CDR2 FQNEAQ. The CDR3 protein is CASSLVGVVNQPQHF. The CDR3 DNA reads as TGTGCCAGCAGCTTAGTTGGCGTGGTGAATCAGCCCCAGCATTTT.

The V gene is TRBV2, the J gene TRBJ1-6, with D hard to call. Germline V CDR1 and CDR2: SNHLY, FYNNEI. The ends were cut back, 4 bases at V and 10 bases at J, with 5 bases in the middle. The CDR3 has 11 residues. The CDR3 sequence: CASSAPSPLHF. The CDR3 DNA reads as TGTGCCAGCAGTGCGCCGTCACCCCTCCACTTT.

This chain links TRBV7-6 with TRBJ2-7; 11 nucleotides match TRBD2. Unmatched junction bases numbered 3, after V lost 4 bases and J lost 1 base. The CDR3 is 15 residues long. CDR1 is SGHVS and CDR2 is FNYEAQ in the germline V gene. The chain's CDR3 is CASSSGLAVSYEQYV. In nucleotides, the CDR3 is TGTGCCAGCAGCTCGGGACTAGCGGTATCCTACGAGCAGTACGTC.

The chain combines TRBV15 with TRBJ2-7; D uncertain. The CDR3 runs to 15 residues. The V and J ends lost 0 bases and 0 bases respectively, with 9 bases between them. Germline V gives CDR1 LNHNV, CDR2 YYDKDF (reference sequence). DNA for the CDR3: TGTGCCACCAGCAGAGATCTGGCTAGCTCCTACGAGCAGTACTTC. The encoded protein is CATSRDLASSYEQYF. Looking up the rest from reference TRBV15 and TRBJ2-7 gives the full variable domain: DAMVIQNPRYQVTQFGKPVTLSCSQTLNHNVMYWYQQKSSQAPKLLFHYYDKDFNNEADTPDNFQSRRPNTSFCFLDIRSPGLGDTAMYLCATSRDLASSYEQYFGPGTRLTVT.

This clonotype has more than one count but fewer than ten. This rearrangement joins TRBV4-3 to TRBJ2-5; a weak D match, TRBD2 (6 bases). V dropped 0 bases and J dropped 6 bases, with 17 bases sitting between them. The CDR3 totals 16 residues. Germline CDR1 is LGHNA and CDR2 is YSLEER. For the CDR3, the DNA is TGCGCCAGCAGCCAAGATACCTCCGGGGGTGCGAAGACCCAGTACTTC. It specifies CASSQDTSGGAKTQYF.

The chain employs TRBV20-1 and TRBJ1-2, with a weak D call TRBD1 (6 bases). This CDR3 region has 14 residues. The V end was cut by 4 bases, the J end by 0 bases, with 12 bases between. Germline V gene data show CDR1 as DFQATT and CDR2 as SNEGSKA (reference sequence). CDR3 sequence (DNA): TGCAGTGCTACAGGACAGCATACTAACTATGGCTACACCTTC. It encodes CSATGQHTNYGYTF.

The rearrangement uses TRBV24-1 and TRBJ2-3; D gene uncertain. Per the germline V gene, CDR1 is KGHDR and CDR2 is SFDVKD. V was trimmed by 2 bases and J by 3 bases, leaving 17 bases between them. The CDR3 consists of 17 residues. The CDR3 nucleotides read TGTGCCACCAGTGATTCTGGGCGGACCGAACGAACAGATACGCAGTATTTT. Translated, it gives CATSDSGRTERTDTQYF.

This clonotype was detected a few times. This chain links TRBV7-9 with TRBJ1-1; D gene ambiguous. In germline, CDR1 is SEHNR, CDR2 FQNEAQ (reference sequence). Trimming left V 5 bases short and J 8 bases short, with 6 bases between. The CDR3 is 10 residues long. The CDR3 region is CASSDVEAFF. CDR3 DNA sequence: TGTGCCAGCAGCGATGTAGAAGCTTTCTTT.

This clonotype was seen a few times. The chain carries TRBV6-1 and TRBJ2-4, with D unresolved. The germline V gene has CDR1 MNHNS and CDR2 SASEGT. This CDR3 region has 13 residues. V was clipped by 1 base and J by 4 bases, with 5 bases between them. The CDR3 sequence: CASSEVQKNIQYF. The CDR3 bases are TGTGCCAGCAGTGAAGTTCAAAAAAACATTCAGTACTTC.

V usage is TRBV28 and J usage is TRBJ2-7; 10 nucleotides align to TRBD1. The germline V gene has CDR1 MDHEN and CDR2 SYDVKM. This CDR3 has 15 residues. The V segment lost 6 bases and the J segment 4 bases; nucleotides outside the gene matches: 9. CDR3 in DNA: TGTGCCAGCAGCACTACGGGACAGGGGAATTACGAGCAGTACTTC. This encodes CASSTTGQGNYEQYF.

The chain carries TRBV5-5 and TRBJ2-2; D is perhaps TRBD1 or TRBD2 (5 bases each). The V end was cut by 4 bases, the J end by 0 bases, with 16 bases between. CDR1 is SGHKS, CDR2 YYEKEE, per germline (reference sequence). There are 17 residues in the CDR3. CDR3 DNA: TGTGCCAGCAGCCCGGGCGGGCCAGGGTCGAACACCGGGGAGCTGTTTTTT. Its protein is CASSPGGPGSNTGELFF.